This record covers a single T cell receptor (beta chain). Its cognate antigen is unknown. The data belong to a study of Ad26.COV2.S vaccination and SARS-CoV-2 variants. The study, taken as a whole, reports: The breadth of spike-specific CD8+ and CD4+ T cell responses after vaccination was reportedly substantial. Similar non-spike TCR breadth was observed in recipients of vaccine and of placebo.

Treatment meaning: some 20 received Ad26.COV2.S at low or high dose, single or two shots; 5 received placebo; per-sample allocation not given. Samples were taken on day 63 after the first vaccine or placebo injection. The donor's status was that of an adult aged 18-55 years in Boston. Germline CDR1 reads MNHEY; CDR2 reads SMNVEV (reference sequence). CDR3 length equals 14 residues. The V and J ends lost 3 bases and 2 bases respectively, with 11 bases between them. Profiled with immunoSEQ multiplex PCR; TCRdb holds only in-frame clones, not every one. The table lists fewer than 500,000 clones, 90% of them singletons, with under 4.5% in the top ten.

This receptor was obtained from a person between 18 and 59 years old who received the Ad26.COV2.S COVID-19 vaccine or a placebo. Source: peripheral blood, taken in a trial of Ad26.COV2.S vaccine versus placebo. This chain joins TRBV27 and TRBJ2-7; possibly TRBD1 or TRBD2 for D (5 bases each). CDR3 DNA: TGTGCCAGCAGTTTCGGGGCCTCACCCTACGAGCAGTACTTC. Its protein product is CASSFGASPYEQYF.